Given below is one TCR beta chain in context. The antigen is undetermined. This sample is drawn from a study of CD8 T cells in Susac syndrome. In the study overall: Within the sequenced Susac syndrome patient group, more than 5 exhibited active disease and eight were in remission. There were Susac syndrome patients who were therapy-naive at blood draw, others on corticosteroids, and others on intravenous immunoglobulin alone.

Trimming removed 6 bases at V and 1 base at J, with 12 bases between. The CDR3 runs to 14 residues. In germline, CDR1 is SNHLY, CDR2 FYNNEI. While CD8+ and CD4+ T cells were isolated negatively, TEMRA cells were enriched by FACS. With random hexamers, roughly 0.45 to 1 ug RNA was reverse transcribed. MiXCR, run by TCRdb on the immunoSEQ multiplex PCR reads, gives a single entry per CDR3 protein. The sample has approximately 190,000 distinct CDR3 sequences; roughly 90% are singletons. Study conclusions and caveats: Clonal expansion did not appear in Susac syndrome CD4+ T cell repertoires.

This TCR came from a human donor with Susac syndrome. Material: CD4+ T cells from PBMCs. V usage is TRBV2 and J usage is TRBJ1-1; no definite D call. CDR3 region: CASRTWTENTEAFF. CDR3 in DNA: TGTGCCAGCAGAACCTGGACGGAGAACACTGAAGCTTTCTTT.